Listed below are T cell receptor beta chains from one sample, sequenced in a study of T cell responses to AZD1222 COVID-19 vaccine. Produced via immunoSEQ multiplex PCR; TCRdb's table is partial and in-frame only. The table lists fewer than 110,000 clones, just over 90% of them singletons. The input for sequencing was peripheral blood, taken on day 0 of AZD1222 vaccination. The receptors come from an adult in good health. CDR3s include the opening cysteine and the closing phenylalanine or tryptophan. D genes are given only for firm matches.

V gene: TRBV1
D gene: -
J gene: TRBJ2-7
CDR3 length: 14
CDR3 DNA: TGCACCAGCAGCCCTAGACAGGGATACTACGAGCAGTACTTC
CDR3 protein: CTSSPRQGYYEQYF

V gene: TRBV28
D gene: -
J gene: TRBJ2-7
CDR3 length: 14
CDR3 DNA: TGTGCCAGCAGCTTATCCGGGCTAACCTACGAGCAGTACTTC
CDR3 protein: CASSLSGLTYEQYF

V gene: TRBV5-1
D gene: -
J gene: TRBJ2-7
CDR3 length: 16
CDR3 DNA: TGCGCCAGCAGCTTGGGAGCTTCAGGGAGCTCCTACGAGCAGTACTTC
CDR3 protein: CASSLGASGSSYEQYF

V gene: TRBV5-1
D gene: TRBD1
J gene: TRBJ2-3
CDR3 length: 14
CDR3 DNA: TGCGCCAGCAGCCGGGACAGGGCTACAGATACGCAGTATTTT
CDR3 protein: CASSRDRATDTQYF

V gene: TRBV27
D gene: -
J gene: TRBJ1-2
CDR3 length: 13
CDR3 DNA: TGTGCCAGCAGTCAACAGGGAGCCGGGGGCTACACCTTC
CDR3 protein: CASSQQGAGGYTF

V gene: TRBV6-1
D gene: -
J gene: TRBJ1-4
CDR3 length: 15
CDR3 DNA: TGTGCCAGCAGTGAAAATCCGGGCAGGAATTCGAAACTGTTTTTT
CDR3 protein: CASSENPGRNSKLFF

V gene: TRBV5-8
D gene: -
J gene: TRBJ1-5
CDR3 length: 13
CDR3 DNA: TGTGCCAGCGGGAGGGGAAGTAGCCAGCCCCAGCATTTT
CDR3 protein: CASGRGSSQPQHF

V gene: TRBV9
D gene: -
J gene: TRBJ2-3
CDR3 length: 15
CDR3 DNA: TGTGCCAGCAGCGTGGGCCCGCAGCACACAGATACGCAGTATTTT
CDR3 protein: CASSVGPQHTDTQYF

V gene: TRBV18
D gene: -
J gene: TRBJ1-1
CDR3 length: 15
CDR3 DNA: TGTGCCAGCTCACCACCAGCGAATATGAACACTGAAGCTTTCTTT
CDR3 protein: CASSPPANMNTEAFF

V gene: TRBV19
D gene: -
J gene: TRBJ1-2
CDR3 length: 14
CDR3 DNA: TGTGCCAGTACCATAGACGGCACTAACTATGGCTACACCTTC
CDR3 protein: CASTIDGTNYGYTF

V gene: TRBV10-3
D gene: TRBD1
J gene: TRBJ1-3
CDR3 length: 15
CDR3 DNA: TGTGCCATCAGTGAAGGACAGGGGGCTTTAAACACCATATATTTT
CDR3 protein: CAISEGQGALNTIYF